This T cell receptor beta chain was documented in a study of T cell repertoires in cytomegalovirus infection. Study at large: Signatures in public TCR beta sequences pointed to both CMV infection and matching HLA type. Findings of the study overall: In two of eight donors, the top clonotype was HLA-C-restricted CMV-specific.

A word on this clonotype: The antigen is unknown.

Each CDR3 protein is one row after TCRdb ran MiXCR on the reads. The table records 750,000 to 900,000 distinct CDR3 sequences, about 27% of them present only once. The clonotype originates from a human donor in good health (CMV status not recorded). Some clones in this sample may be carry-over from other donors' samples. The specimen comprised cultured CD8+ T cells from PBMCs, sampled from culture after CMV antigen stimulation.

CDR3 sequence (DNA): TGTGCCAGCAGCTTACCTAGGGTAGCGATCTCCTACGAGCAGTACTTC. Protein product: CASSLPRVAISYEQYF. The chain is built from TRBV7-8 and TRBJ2-7; maybe TRBD2 (5 bases). Germline V gene lookup returns CDR1 SGHVS and CDR2 FQNEAQ. Trimming removed 2 bases at V and 0 bases at J, with 14 bases between. The CDR3 has 16 residues.